The 8 T cell receptor beta chains below all came from one sample that was sequenced in a study of blood T cells in healthy people across ages. A second PCR, run for about 7 to 11 cycles, used a sample-barcoded 5' primer plus a J-beta primer mix. A single record per CDR3 protein comes from TCRdb applying MiXCR to the 5' RACE reads. The table records about 800,000 distinct CDR3 sequences, around half of them present only once. What was sequenced was blood. These receptors all stem from a man older than 75 in good health.

This clonotype occurred a few times. A much larger clone lies a single base off, so this may be a read error. V usage is TRBV3-1 and J usage is TRBJ2-5, with TRBD1 matching over 11 bases. Germline V gives CDR1 LGHDT, CDR2 YNNKEL (reference sequence). CDR3 length equals 13 residues. V dropped 3 bases and J dropped 11; count of bases not matched to a gene: 5. The CDR3 spells CASSHGTGGEQYF. As DNA, the CDR3 is TGTGCCAGCAGCCACGGGACAGGGGGGGAGCAGTACTTC.

The chain combines TRBV4-3 with TRBJ2-1; a weak D match, TRBD1 (6 bases). The V and J ends lost 4 bases and 5 bases respectively, with 18 bases between them. CDR1 is LGHNA, CDR2 YSLEER, per germline. The CDR3 is made up of 16 amino acids. CDR3 sequence reads: CASSRSVGGDDNEQFF. CDR3 coding DNA: TGCGCCAGCAGCCGATCAGTAGGGGGAGATGACAATGAGCAGTTCTTC.

This chain joins TRBV5-1 and TRBJ1-4, with D perhaps matching TRBD1 (6 bases). Germline V CDR1 and CDR2: SGHRS, YFSETQ. Trimming stripped 0 bases from V and 6 bases from J, with 12 bases between. The CDR3 has 15 residues. The CDR3 loop reads CASSLDSGEDEKLFF. The CDR3, as DNA: TGCGCCAGCAGCTTGGATTCAGGGGAAGATGAAAAACTGTTTTTT.

This clonotype is a singleton in its sample. J is TRBJ2-7 and V is TRBV20-1; tentatively, D is TRBD2 (5 bases). Trimming cost V 4 bases and J 7 bases, with 20 bases left between them. Looked up from germline, CDR1 is DFQATT and CDR2 is SNEGSKA (reference sequence). The CDR3 is 14 residues long. The CDR3 loop reads CSAIEPTNSKEQYF. Written as DNA, the CDR3 is TGCAGTGCTATAGAACCGACTAACTCCAAAGAGCAGTACTTC.

This clonotype was detected a few times. The chain has TRBV3-1 and TRBJ2-1, with 8 bases aligning to TRBD2. V gave up 3 bases and J gave up 5 bases; unmatched junction bases: 3. The CDR3 is made up of 14 amino acids. The germline gives CDR1 LGHDT, CDR2 YNNKEL (reference sequence). CDR3 DNA: TGTGCCAGCAGCCAGACGGGAGGGGACAATGAGCAGTTCTTC. It specifies CASSQTGGDNEQFF.

Ten or more counts support this clonotype. The chain employs TRBV20-1 and TRBJ2-1, with 8 bases matching TRBD2. The CDR3 length is 13 residues. Per the germline V gene, CDR1 is DFQATT and CDR2 is SNEGSKA (reference sequence). With 3 bases clipped from V and 9 bases from J, the junction kept 7 bases outside the gene matches. CDR3 nucleotide sequence: TGCAGTGCTAGGCGGGAGGCGAGGGGTGAGCAGTTCTTC. Its translation: CSARREARGEQFF.

This clonotype was found a few times. The chain couples TRBV9 to TRBJ2-1; TRBD2 matches at 9 bases. Germline V gene data show CDR1 as SGDLS and CDR2 as YYNGEE. After removal of 4 bases from V and 0 bases from J, the junction contained 5 bases not matched to a gene. The CDR3 extends over 16 amino acids. The CDR3 sequence: CASSHLAGSSYNEQFF. CDR3 DNA: TGTGCCAGCAGCCACCTAGCGGGGAGCTCCTACAATGAGCAGTTCTTC.

The table lists this clonotype with a few counts. This chain joins TRBV7-2 and TRBJ2-7; no firm D call. The V end was cut by 3 bases, the J end by 0 bases, with 15 bases between. Per the germline V gene, CDR1 is SGHTA and CDR2 is FQGNSA. This CDR3 spans 16 amino acids. CDR3 amino acids: CASSLRSRSSSYEQYF. In nucleotides, the CDR3 is TGTGCCAGCAGCTTGAGGTCGAGATCGAGCTCCTACGAGCAGTACTTC.